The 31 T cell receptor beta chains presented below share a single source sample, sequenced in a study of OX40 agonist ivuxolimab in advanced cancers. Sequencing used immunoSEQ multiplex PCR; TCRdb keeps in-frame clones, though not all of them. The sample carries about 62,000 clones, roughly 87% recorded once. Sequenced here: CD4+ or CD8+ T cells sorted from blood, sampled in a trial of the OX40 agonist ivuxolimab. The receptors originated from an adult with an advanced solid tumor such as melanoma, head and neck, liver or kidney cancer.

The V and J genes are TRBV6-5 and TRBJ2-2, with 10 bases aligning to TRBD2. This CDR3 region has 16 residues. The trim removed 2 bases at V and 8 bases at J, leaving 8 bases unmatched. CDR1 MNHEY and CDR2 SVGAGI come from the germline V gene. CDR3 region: CASSYATSGFTGELFF. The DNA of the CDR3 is TGTGCCAGCAGTTACGCGACTAGCGGGTTTACTGGGGAGCTGTTTTTT.

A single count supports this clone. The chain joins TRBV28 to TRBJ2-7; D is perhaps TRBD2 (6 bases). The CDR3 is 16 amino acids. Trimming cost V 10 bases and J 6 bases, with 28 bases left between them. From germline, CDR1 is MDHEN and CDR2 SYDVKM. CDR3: CAMNEIGKEGLFEQYF. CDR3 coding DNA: TGTGCCATGAACGAGATCGGGAAGGAGGGTTTATTCGAGCAGTACTTC.

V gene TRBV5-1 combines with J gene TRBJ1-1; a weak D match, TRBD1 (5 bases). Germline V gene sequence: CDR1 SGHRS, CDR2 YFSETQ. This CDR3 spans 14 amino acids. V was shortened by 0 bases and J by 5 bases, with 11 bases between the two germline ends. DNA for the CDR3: TGCGCCAGCAGCTTGGGTCCTGGGGGGACTGAAGCTTTCTTT. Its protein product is CASSLGPGGTEAFF.

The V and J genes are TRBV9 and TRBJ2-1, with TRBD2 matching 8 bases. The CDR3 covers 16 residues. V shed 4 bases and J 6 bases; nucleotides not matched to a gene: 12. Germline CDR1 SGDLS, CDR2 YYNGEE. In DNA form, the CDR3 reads TGTGCCAGCAGCCCCCCCGCGGGAGGACCCATCAATGAGCAGTTCTTC. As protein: CASSPPAGGPINEQFF.

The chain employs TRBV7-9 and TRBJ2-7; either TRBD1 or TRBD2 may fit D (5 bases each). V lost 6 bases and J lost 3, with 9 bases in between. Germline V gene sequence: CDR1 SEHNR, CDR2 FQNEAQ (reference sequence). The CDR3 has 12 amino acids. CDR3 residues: CASSWDDYEQYF. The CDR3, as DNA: TGTGCCAGCAGTTGGGACGACTACGAGCAGTACTTC.

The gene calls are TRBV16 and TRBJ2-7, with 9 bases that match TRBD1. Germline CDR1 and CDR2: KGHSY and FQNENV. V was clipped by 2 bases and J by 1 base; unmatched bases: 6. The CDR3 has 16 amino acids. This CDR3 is CASSQRDRGDSYEQYF. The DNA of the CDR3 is TGTGCCAGCAGCCAAAGAGACAGGGGGGATTCCTACGAGCAGTACTTC.

Written as DNA, the CDR3 is TGTGCCAGCAGCTTAGAAGCGGGCTATGGCTACACCTTC. It yields the protein CASSLEAGYGYTF. The chain is built from TRBV7-2 and TRBJ1-2, with unresolved D. Trimming shortened V by 1 base and J by 4 bases, and 7 bases separated the two germline ends. The CDR3 length is 13 residues. Looked up from germline, CDR1 is SGHTA and CDR2 is FQGNSA. The complete variable domain, with remaining parts taken from reference TRBV7-2 and TRBJ1-2, reads GAGVSQSPSNKVTEKGKDVELRCDPISGHTALYWYRQSLGQGLEFLIYFQGNSAPDKSGLPSDRFSAERTGGSVSTLTIQRTQQEDSAVYLCASSLEAGYGYTFGSGTRLTVV.

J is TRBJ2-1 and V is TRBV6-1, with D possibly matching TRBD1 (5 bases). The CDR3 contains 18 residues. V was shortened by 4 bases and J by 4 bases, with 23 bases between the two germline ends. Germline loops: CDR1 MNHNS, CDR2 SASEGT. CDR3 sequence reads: CASSGVTPQNRGYNEQFF. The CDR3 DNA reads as TGTGCCAGCAGTGGGGTAACCCCGCAAAATAGGGGTTACAATGAGCAGTTCTTC.

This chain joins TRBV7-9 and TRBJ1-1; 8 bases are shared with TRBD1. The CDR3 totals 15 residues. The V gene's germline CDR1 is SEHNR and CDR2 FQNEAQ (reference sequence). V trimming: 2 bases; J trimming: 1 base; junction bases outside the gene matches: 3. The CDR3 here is CASSLSGTGNTEAFF. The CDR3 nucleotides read TGTGCCAGCAGCTTATCAGGGACAGGGAACACTGAAGCTTTCTTT.

CDR3 coding DNA: TGTGCCAGCAGTGACAGGGGGAGTCAGCCCCAGCATTTT. Translated: CASSDRGSQPQHF. V usage is TRBV28 and J usage is TRBJ1-5, with 9 bases fitting TRBD1. Per germline, CDR1 MDHEN and CDR2 SYDVKM. The CDR3 totals 13 residues. Unmatched junction bases numbered 2, after V lost 5 bases and J lost 6 bases.

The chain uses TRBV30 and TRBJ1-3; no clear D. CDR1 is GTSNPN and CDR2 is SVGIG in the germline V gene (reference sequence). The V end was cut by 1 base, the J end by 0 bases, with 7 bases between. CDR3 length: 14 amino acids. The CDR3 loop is CAWSENNSGNTIYF. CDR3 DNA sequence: TGTGCCTGGAGTGAGAACAACTCTGGAAACACCATATATTTT.

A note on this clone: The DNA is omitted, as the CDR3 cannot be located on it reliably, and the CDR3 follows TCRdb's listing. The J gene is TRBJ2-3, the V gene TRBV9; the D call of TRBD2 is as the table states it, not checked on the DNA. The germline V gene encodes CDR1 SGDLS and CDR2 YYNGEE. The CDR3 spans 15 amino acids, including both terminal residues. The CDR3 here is CASSFGPGGTDTQYF.

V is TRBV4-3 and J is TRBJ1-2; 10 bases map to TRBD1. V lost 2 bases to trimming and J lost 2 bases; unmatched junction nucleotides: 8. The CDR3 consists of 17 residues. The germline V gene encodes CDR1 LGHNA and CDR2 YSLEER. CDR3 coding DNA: TGCGCCAGCAGCCAACCCCCCCCGGGACAGGGGAACTATGGCTACACCTTC. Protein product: CASSQPPPGQGNYGYTF.

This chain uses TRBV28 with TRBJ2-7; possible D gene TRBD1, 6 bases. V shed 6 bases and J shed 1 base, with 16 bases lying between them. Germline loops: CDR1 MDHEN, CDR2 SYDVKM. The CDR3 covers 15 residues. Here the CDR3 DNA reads TGTGCCAGCAGCCCGACCTTAACAGGGTCCTACGAGCAGTACTTC. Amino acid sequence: CASSPTLTGSYEQYF. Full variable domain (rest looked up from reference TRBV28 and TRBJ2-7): DVKVTQSSRYLVKRTGEKVFLECVQDMDHENMFWYRQDPGLGLRLIYFSYDVKMKEKGDIPEGYSVSREKKERFSLILESASTNQTSMYLCASSPTLTGSYEQYFGPGTRLTVT.

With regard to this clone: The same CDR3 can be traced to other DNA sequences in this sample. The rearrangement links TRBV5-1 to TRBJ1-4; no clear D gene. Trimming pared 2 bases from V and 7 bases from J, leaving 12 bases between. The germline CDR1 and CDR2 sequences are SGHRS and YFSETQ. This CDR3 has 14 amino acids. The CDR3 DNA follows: TGCGCCAGCAGCTTAGGAGGGTTGGGTGAAAAACTGTTTTTT. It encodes CASSLGGLGEKLFF. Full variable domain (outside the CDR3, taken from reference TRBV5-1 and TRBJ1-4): KAGVTQTPRYLIKTRGQQVTLSCSPISGHRSVSWYQQTPGQGLQFLFEYFSETQRNKGNFPGRFSGRQFSNSRSEMNVSTLELGDSALYLCASSLGGLGEKLFFGSGTQLSVL.

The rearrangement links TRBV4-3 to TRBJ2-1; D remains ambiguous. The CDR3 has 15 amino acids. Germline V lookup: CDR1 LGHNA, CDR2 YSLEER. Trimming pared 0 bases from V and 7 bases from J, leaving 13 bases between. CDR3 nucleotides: TGCGCCAGCAGCCAAGAGTGGGGTTCGTGGAATGAGCAGTTCTTC. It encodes CASSQEWGSWNEQFF.

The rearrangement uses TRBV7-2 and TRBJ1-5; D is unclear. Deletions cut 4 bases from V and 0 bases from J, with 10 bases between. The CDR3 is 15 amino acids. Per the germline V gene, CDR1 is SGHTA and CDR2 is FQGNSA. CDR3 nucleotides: TGTGCCAGCAGCTCGGCGGGGATTAGCAATCAGCCCCAGCATTTT. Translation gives CASSSAGISNQPQHF.

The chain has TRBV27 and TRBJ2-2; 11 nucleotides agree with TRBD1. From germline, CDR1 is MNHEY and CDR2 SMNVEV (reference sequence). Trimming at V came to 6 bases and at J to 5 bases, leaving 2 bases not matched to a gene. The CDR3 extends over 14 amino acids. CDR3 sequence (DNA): TGTGCCAGCAGGAGGGACAGGGGGACCGGGGAGCTGTTTTTT. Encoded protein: CASRRDRGTGELFF.

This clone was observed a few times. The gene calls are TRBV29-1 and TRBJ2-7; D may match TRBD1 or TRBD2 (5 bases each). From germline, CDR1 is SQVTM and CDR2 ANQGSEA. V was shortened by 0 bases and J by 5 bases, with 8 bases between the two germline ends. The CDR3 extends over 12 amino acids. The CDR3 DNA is TGCAGCGTTGAAGATCTGGGGGACGAGCAGTACTTC. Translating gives CSVEDLGDEQYF.

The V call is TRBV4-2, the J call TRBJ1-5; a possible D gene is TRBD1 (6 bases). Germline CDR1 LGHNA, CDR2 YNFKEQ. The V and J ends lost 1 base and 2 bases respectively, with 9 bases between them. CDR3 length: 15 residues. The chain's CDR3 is CASSQVGGGNQPQHF. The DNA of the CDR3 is TGTGCCAGCAGCCAAGTAGGGGGAGGCAATCAGCCCCAGCATTTT.

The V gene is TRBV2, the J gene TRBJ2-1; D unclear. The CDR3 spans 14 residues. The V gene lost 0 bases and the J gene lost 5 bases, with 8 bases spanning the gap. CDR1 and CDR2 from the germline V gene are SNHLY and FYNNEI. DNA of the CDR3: TGTGCCAGCAGTGAAGCGATCTACGACAATGAGCAGTTCTTC. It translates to CASSEAIYDNEQFF.

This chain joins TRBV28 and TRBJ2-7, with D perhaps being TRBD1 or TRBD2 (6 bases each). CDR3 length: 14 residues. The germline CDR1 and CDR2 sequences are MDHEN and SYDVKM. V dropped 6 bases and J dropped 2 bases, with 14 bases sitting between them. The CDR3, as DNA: TGTGCCAGCAGCTCCGGGGGCAGTCCCTACGAGCAGTACTTC. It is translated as CASSSGGSPYEQYF.

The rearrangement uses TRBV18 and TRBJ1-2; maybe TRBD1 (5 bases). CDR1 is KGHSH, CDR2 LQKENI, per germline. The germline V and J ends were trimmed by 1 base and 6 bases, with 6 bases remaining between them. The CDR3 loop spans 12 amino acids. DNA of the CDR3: TGTGCCAGCTCACCACAGGGGAATGGCTACACCTTC. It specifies CASSPQGNGYTF. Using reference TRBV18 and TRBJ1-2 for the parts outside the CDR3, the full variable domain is NAGVMQNPRHLVRRRGQEARLRCSPMKGHSHVYWYRQLPEEGLKFMVYLQKENIIDESGMPKERFSAEFPKEGPSILRIQQVVRGDSAAYFCASSPQGNGYTFGSGTRLTVV.

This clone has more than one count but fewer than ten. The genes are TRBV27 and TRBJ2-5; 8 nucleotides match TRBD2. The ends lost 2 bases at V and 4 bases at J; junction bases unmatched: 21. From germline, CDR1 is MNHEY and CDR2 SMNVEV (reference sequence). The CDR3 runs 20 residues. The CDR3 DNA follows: TGTGCCAGCAGTTTACGCCCCACCTTGTCCGGGACTAGGGGAGGAGAGACCCAGTACTTC. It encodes CASSLRPTLSGTRGGETQYF.

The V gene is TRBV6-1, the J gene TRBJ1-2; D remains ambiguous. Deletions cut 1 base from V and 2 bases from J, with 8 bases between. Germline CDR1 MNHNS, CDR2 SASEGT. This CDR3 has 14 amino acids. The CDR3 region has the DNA TGTGCCAGCAGTGAAGGTGGGAAAAACTATGGCTACACCTTC. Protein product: CASSEGGKNYGYTF.

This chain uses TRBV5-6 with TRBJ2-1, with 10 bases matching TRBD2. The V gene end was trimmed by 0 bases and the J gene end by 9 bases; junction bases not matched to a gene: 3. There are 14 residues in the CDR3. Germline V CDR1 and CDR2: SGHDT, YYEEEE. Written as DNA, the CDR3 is TGTGCCAGCAGCTTGGTGGGACTAGCGAGTGAGCAGTTCTTC. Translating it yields CASSLVGLASEQFF.

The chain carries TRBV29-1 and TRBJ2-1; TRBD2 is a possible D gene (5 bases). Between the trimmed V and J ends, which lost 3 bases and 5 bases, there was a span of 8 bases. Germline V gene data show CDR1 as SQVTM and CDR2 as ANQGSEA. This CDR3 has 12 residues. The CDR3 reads CSVDEGDNEQFF. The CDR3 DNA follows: TGCAGCGTTGATGAGGGAGACAATGAGCAGTTCTTC.

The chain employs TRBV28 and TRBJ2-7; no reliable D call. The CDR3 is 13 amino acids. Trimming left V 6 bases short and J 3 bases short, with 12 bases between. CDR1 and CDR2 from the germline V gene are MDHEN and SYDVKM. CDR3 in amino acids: CASRRVNIYEQYF. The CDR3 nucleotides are TGTGCCAGCAGAAGGGTTAATATCTACGAGCAGTACTTC.

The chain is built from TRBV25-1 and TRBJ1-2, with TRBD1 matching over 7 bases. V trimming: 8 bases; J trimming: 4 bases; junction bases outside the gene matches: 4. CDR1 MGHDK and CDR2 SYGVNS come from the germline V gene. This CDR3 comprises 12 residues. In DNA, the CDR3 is TGTGCCAGCGTGGGACAGCTCTATGGCTACACCTTC. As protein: CASVGQLYGYTF.

Written as DNA, the CDR3 is TGTGCCAGCAGGGCGGGACAGGGGACGTACGAGCAGTACTTC. Protein: CASRAGQGTYEQYF. The V gene is TRBV6-1, the J gene TRBJ2-7; 10 bases map to TRBD1. This CDR3 is 14 amino acids long. The germline V gene encodes CDR1 MNHNS and CDR2 SASEGT. Unmatched junction bases numbered 6, after V lost 6 bases and J lost 4 bases.

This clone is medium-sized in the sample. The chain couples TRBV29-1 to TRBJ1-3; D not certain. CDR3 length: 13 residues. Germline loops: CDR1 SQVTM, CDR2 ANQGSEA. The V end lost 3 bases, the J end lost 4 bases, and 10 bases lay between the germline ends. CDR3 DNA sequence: TGCAGCGTTGAGAAGGCGGTGGGAAACACCATATATTTT. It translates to CSVEKAVGNTIYF.